The present T cell receptor (beta chain) was sequenced within a study of T-cell reconstitution after alpha-beta-depleted transplantation in children. V lost 2 bases, J lost 0 bases, and 8 bases lay in between. The length of the CDR3 is 14 residues. Germline V gene data show CDR1 as DFQATT and CDR2 as SNEGSKA (reference sequence). This sample's TCRbeta library carried unique molecular identifier barcodes. Each CDR3 protein gets one entry after TCRdb re-called the PCR reads with MiXCR. The sample holds 200,000 to 250,000 distinct CDR3 sequences; approximately 10% are singletons and the top ten take approximately 6.6%. This clonotype was detected a few times.

The sequencing used PBMCs from the stem cell graft donor, collected from the stem cell graft. V gene TRBV20-1 combines with J gene TRBJ1-5; D gene unclear. The TCR comes from a human donor who donated a stem cell graft to a child with acute lymphoblastic leukemia. In DNA, the CDR3 is TGCAGTGCTAGAAGCCCGTATAGCAATCAGCCCCAGCATTTT. This gives the protein CSARSPYSNQPQHF.